This T cell receptor (beta chain) was obtained from a study of Japanese encephalitis immunity and Zika vaccine responses (dated by TCRdb to the early 2020s). General notes on the study: The included participants were given three 5.0 ug doses of alum-adjuvanted ZPIV at weeks 0, 4 and 28. Two to three months ahead of the first ZPIV dose, 11 to 12 participants were given JEV vaccine (IXIARO) as a two-dose regimen with the doses 28 days apart. One dose of YFV vaccine (YF-VAX) was administered before ZPIV to 11 to 12 participants, and nine or ten participants were flavivirus-naive. For TCR sequencing, several representative participants were chosen from each pre-vaccination group, with samples at week 0 (after pre-vaccination, before ZPIV) and week 52. TCR repertoires from a few flavivirus-naive individuals were additionally analyzed at weeks 2, 6 and 52 after the start of ZPIV vaccination. The stimulations used peptide pools from ZIKV structural proteins divided into flavivirus-conserved and non-conserved sets, or JEV or YFV peptides that matched the pre-vaccination. ZIKV peptides were 15-mers overlapping by 11 residues, selected for NetMHCpan/NetMHCII-predicted epitopes with affinity below 50 nM. The study tested whether CD4 T cell responses to the Zika vaccine were shaped by prior Japanese encephalitis virus (JEV) or yellow fever virus (YFV) vaccination.

The method was 5' RACE. Before sequencing, the TCRbeta libraries were pooled in amounts proportional to the number of cells sorted for each library. RNAzol RT was used to extract total RNA from the sorted cells, and cDNA was then synthesized using an oligo(dT) primer together with a template-switching oligo. The TCRbeta V-CDR3-J region was amplified by PCR between a SMARTer oligo primer and a TCRbeta constant-region primer using Kapa HiFi. A second PCR added Illumina adaptors and sample-specific index barcodes, with HighPrep bead cleanup and Bioanalyzer confirmation of a roughly 650 bp band. Sequencing of the libraries was done on an Illumina MiSeq using 2x151 bp paired-end reads. Concerning the study's data processing: Reads were demultiplexed with an in-house Java program, and TCRbeta annotations were assigned and clonotypes were counted with MiXCR. To assess repertoire overlap, Morisita-Horn indices from the R package vegan were used, along with UPGMA clustering and Circos plots of recurring clonotypes. Shannon diversity and richness were normalized to the highest possible value given the input cell numbers, yielding values from 0 to 1. CDR3beta sequences were aligned with MUSCLE, distances computed with SeqinR, and multidimensional scaling plotted in R. TCRdb applied fastp at Q25 and MiXCR to the public reads, then kept only in-frame beta chains. Identical CDR3 protein sequences are pooled into one entry, listed with their most common genes and DNA. V and J calls and clone size were set by TCRdb, not the authors. This sample has approximately 490 distinct CDR3 sequences in its table, and approximately 7.9% of those were observed once. The ten most abundant clones make up roughly a quarter of the sample.

What the work shows at the level of the full study, not this receptor alone: After ZPIV, repertoire richness of CD4 T cells responding to conserved ZIKV epitopes significantly decreased in JEV-pre-vaccinated donors. Because there were not enough samples, the peptide pools could not be deconvoluted, which meant the specific peptides behind the cross-reactive responses went unidentified. Only a few individuals showed CD8 T cell responses to the ZIKV peptide pools, and those responses were of very low magnitude. The analysis covered only a subset of trial participants who had three doses and adequate samples, rather than the whole vaccinated cohort. The samples grouped by participant and showed no similarity across individuals, which suggests that no public TCRs were detected. Repertoire similarity across time-points and stimulations was higher in JEV-pre-vaccinated donors than in YFV-pre-vaccinated donors, indicating more clonotypes shared between ZIKV and JEV stimulation.

From the germline V gene, CDR1 is ENHRY and CDR2 is SYGVKD. The CDR3 starts with the cysteine, ends with the phenylalanine, and has 14 residues. Only the CDR3 part of the read is kept: 42 bases, read in frame from the first base. V loses 4 bases, J loses 0 bases, and the germline ends lie 4 bases apart. Judged by its sample share, this clonotype qualifies as medium-sized (0.01 to 0.1%). No base quality information exists; no much larger clone differs at one position. PBMCs were stained with CellTrace CFSE and grown for 6 days in RPMI containing around 8.1% human serum and peptide pools at roughly 0.95 ug/mL each. On a BD FACSAria, proliferating CD4 T cells were sorted without fixation as live CD56-CD19-CD16-CD3+CD4+ CFSE-low cells. Enrolled adults were healthy and were found to be seronegative for ZIKV, JEV, YFV, DENV and WNV by microneutralization screening. Samples were obtained from a phase 1, double-blinded, randomized, placebo-controlled trial of an alum-adjuvanted Zika purified-inactivated virus (ZPIV) vaccine. Peripheral blood mononuclear cells were isolated using a standard procedure and kept frozen in liquid nitrogen until needed.

The sequence came from an adult man who received an inactivated Zika virus vaccine. Sequences were derived from antigen-activated CD4+ T cells from blood, cultured, sampled during a Zika inactivated vaccine study. The chain employs TRBV10-3 and TRBJ2-6, with the D segment identity uncertain. The CDR3 reads CAISANSGANVLTF. The DNA reads as follows: TGTGCCATCAGTGCAAACTCTGGGGCCAACGTCCTGACTTTC.